These T cell receptor beta chains were read from a single sample in a study of tumor and adjacent non-tumor tissue in lung cancer. TCRdb recomputed calls from the multiplex PCR reads with MiXCR, one row per CDR3 protein. The sample yields some 74,000 distinct CDR3 sequences, 72% seen once. Specimen: lung tumor tissue. These TCRs come from a middle-aged woman with non-small cell lung cancer. Both conserved end residues are part of each CDR3. A D gene is named only where the DNA matches it firmly. Size is stated for part of the rows, as once, few or many counts, or as a class when the clone is expanded.

D: .
V: TRBV7-9
size: many
length: 11
J: TRBJ2-7
CDR3: CASSLTDEQYF
DNA: TGTGCCAGCAGCTTGACAGACGAGCAGTACTTC

D: TRBD1
V: TRBV7-9
size: .
length: 14
J: TRBJ1-4
CDR3: CASRPQGVSERLFF
DNA: TGTGCCAGCAGGCCCCAGGGGGTTTCCGAAAGACTGTTTTTT

D: TRBD1
V: TRBV6-5
size: .
length: 13
J: TRBJ1-5
CDR3: CASTSGGNQPQDF
DNA: TGTGCCAGCACGTCAGGGGGCAATCAGCCCCAGGATTTT

D: .
V: TRBV4-1
size: .
length: 15
J: TRBJ1-5
CDR3: CANREADSSTDTQHF
DNA: TGCGCCAACAGGGAAGCGGACTCTAGCACAGATACGCAGCATTTT

D: .
V: TRBV29-1
size: .
length: 13
J: TRBJ2-1
CDR3: CSVTGFSYNEQFF
DNA: TGCAGCGTGACCGGTTTTTCTTACAATGAGCAGTTCTTC

D: .
V: TRBV6-1
size: .
length: 15
J: TRBJ2-5
CDR3: CASRKGVGGEDTQYF
DNA: TGTGCCAGCAGGAAGGGGGTAGGGGGGGAAGATACGCAGTACTTC

D: .
V: TRBV20-1
size: .
length: 11
J: TRBJ2-1
CDR3: CSASDGFALFF
DNA: TGCAGTGCTAGTGACGGGTTTGCGCTGTTCTTC

D: .
V: TRBV14
size: .
length: 16
J: TRBJ2-7
CDR3: CVSSQETSASKYEQYF
DNA: TGTGTCAGCAGCCAGGAAACTAGTGCGTCCAAATACGAGCAGTACTTC

D: .
V: TRBV11-3
size: .
length: 16
J: TRBJ1-1
CDR3: CACSPRDGQLRTEAFF
DNA: TGTGCCTGCAGCCCCCGGGACGGACAATTGAGAACTGAAGCTTTCTTT

D: TRBD1
V: TRBV30
size: many
length: 15
J: TRBJ1-3
CDR3: CAWSWTGARGNTIYF
DNA: TGTGCCTGGAGCTGGACAGGGGCCCGCGGAAACACCATATATTTT

D: .
V: TRBV14
size: .
length: 13
J: TRBJ1-1
CDR3: CTSSLSLNTEAFF
DNA: TGTACCAGCAGCCTTTCGCTGAACACTGAAGCTTTCTTT

D: TRBD2
V: TRBV11-2
size: once
length: 17
J: TRBJ2-3
CDR3: CASSSSLARGSTDTQYF
DNA: TGTGCCAGCAGCTCTTCACTAGCGAGGGGCTCCACAGATACGCAGTATTTT

D: .
V: TRBV29-1
size: once
length: 12
J: TRBJ1-1
CDR3: CSFDRGSREALF
DNA: TGCAGCTTTGACCGGGGGTCTCGTGAAGCTCTCTTT

D: .
V: TRBV11-3
size: .
length: 16
J: TRBJ2-1
CDR3: CASRWGQGQGVDEQFF
DNA: TGTGCCAGCAGATGGGGGCAGGGCCAGGGTGTTGATGAGCAGTTCTTC

D: .
V: TRBV11-2
size: .
length: 16
J: TRBJ2-3
CDR3: CASSSALGPRTDTQYF
DNA: TGTGCCAGCAGCAGTGCACTAGGTCCCCGCACAGATACGCAGTATTTT

D: TRBD1
V: TRBV13
size: many
length: 13
J: TRBJ2-7
CDR3: CASSVDRAPEQYF
DNA: TGTGCCAGCAGCGTCGACAGGGCTCCCGAGCAGTACTTC

D: .
V: TRBV5-1
size: many
length: 14
J: TRBJ2-3
CDR3: CASSLAWVSDTQYF
DNA: TGCGCCAGCAGCTTGGCCTGGGTCTCGGATACGCAGTATTTT

D: .
V: TRBV6-5
size: many
length: 16
J: TRBJ1-1
CDR3: CASSPAAAAGGTEAFF
DNA: TGTGCCAGCTCTCCCGCGGCGGCTGCCGGCGGGACTGAAGCTTTCTTT

D: TRBD1
V: TRBV6-1
size: many
length: 13
J: TRBJ2-7
CDR3: CASRLGQGGEQYF
DNA: TGTGCCAGCAGACTGGGACAGGGTGGTGAGCAGTACTTC

D: .
V: TRBV11-2
size: .
length: 15
J: TRBJ1-6
CDR3: CASSSSSGNNSPLHF
DNA: TGTGCCAGCAGCTCATCCTCGGGGAATAATTCACCCCTCCATTTT

D: TRBD2
V: TRBV28
size: .
length: 16
J: TRBJ2-3
CDR3: CACSPHGGGLRYTQYF
DNA: TGTGCCTGTAGCCCCCACGGGGGGGGACTACGGTATACGCAGTATTTT

D: .
V: TRBV11-2
size: once
length: 11
J: TRBJ2-3
CDR3: CASSLSDTRYF
DNA: TGTGCCAGCAGCTTATCAGATACACGGTACTTT

D: TRBD2
V: TRBV29-1
size: .
length: 15
J: TRBJ2-7
CDR3: CSALRSGGSSYDQYF
DNA: TGCAGTGCCTTGAGGTCGGGGGGGAGCTCCTACGACCAGTACTTC

D: .
V: TRBV6-2/TRBV6-3
size: many
length: 13
J: TRBJ1-2
CDR3: CASRSNGLTGYTF
DNA: TGTGCCAGCAGGAGTAACGGACTCACTGGCTACACCTTC

D: .
V: TRBV6-5
size: .
length: 16
J: TRBJ2-6
CDR3: CASSRQGGGEANVLTF
DNA: TGTGCTAGCAGTCGACAGGGAGGAGGGGAGGCCAACGTCCTGACTTTC

D: .
V: TRBV28
size: .
length: 15
J: TRBJ1-6
CDR3: CASSSPPRGNPPLHF
DNA: TGTGCCAGCAGTTCCCCTCCGAGGGGAAATCCACCCCTCCACTTT

D: TRBD2
V: TRBV7-9
size: .
length: 14
J: TRBJ2-1
CDR3: CASTLSGGRVEQFF
DNA: TGTGCCAGCACCTTATCGGGGGGGCGTGTTGAGCAGTTCTTC

D: .
V: TRBV29-1
size: .
length: 15
J: TRBJ2-5
CDR3: CSVDSVGSLRGTQYF
DNA: TGCAGCGTTGATTCTGTTGGCAGCCTGAGGGGGACCCAGTACTTC

D: TRBD1
V: TRBV5-6
size: few
length: 15
J: TRBJ1-1
CDR3: CASSFRGTGHPEAFF
DNA: TGTGCCAGCAGCTTTAGGGGGACAGGGCACCCTGAAGCTTTCTTT

D: TRBD2
V: TRBV4-1
size: many
length: 18
J: TRBJ2-2
CDR3: CASSQEGLAGDHTGELFF
DNA: TGCGCCAGCAGCCAAGAGGGACTAGCGGGAGATCATACCGGGGAGCTGTTTTTT

D: .
V: TRBV28
size: .
length: 13
J: TRBJ1-4
CDR3: CVSSDLPGAKLVF
DNA: TGTGTCAGCAGTGACCTACCGGGGGCAAAACTGGTTTTT